The 30 T cell receptor beta chains listed next were all sequenced from one sample in a study of blood T cell repertoires in COVID-19 (TCRdb year 2020). The library was generated by the immunoSEQ multiplex PCR assay. This immuneACCESS table, as held by TCRdb, lists in-frame sequences with V and J called but not all clones. Of the missing ones, under half trace to an unresolved V gene in checked studies; the others have no known cause. The sample includes some 150,000 clones, with 81% observed a single time. The ten largest clones add up to about 8.4% of the sample. Sequencing was performed on peripheral blood. These receptors were taken from a woman aged 60-75 years with active or convalescent COVID-19.

The chain combines TRBV28 with TRBJ2-1; 8 bases agree with TRBD1. V dropped 8 bases and J dropped 3; count of bases not matched to a gene: 6. Germline V gene sequence: CDR1 MDHEN, CDR2 SYDVKM. This CDR3 comprises 14 residues. The CDR3 nucleotides read TGTGCCAGCCTGGACAGGGCGGTCTACAATGAGCAGTTCTTC. This codes for CASLDRAVYNEQFF.

This chain connects TRBV9 to TRBJ2-3; D remains ambiguous. The V and J ends lost 0 bases and 2 bases respectively, with 7 bases between them. The CDR3 contains 14 residues. Per germline, CDR1 SGDLS and CDR2 YYNGEE. The CDR3 loop reads CASSVVGATDTQYF. CDR3 DNA sequence: TGTGCCAGCAGCGTAGTAGGAGCCACAGATACGCAGTATTTT. The variable domain in full, completed from reference TRBV9 and TRBJ2-3, reads DSGVTQTPKHLITATGQRVTLRCSPRSGDLSVYWYQQSLDQGLQFLIQYYNGEERAKGNILERFSAQQFPDLHSELNLSSLELGDSALYFCASSVVGATDTQYFGPGTRLTVL.

V gene TRBV5-1 combines with J gene TRBJ2-2; tentatively, D is TRBD2 (6 bases). The ends were cut back, 1 base at V and 1 base at J, with 14 bases in the middle. CDR1 SGHRS and CDR2 YFSETQ come from the germline V gene. CDR3 length equals 17 residues. The chain's CDR3 is CASSLTRWRGNTGELFF. The CDR3 DNA reads TGCGCCAGCAGCTTGACTAGATGGAGGGGGAACACCGGGGAGCTGTTTTTT.

The chain carries TRBV7-9 and TRBJ2-3; 7 bases map to TRBD2. J gave up 3 bases and V 5 bases, and 5 bases lay outside the gene matches. The V gene's germline CDR1 is SEHNR and CDR2 FQNEAQ (reference sequence). The CDR3 loop spans 14 amino acids. The CDR3 DNA reads as TGTGCCAGCAGCGTGGCGGGGGTGACAGATACGCAGTATTTT. Its protein is CASSVAGVTDTQYF.

V and J are TRBV10-3 and TRBJ1-2; the D gene is possibly TRBD1 (5 bases). CDR3 length equals 13 residues. Trimming cost V 10 bases and J 0 bases, with 12 bases left between them. Looked up from germline, CDR1 is ENHRY and CDR2 is SYGVKD. CDR3 DNA sequence: TGTGCCACCCTTGGGGCAACTAACTATGGCTACACCTTC. Translated: CATLGATNYGYTF.

The chain employs TRBV19 and TRBJ2-3, with a possible D match to TRBD2 (6 bases). Trimming pared 3 bases from V and 8 bases from J, leaving 9 bases between. The CDR3 sequence is 12 residues long. The germline V gene encodes CDR1 LNHDA and CDR2 SQIVND (reference sequence). In DNA form, the CDR3 reads TGTGCCAGTAGTATGGGAGGAAGTACGCAGTATTTT. Translating gives CASSMGGSTQYF.

The chain uses TRBV2 and TRBJ1-6; tentatively, D is TRBD1 (5 bases). CDR3 length equals 14 residues. Trimming took off 5 bases at V and 4 bases at J, with 9 bases between the two ends. Germline loops: CDR1 SNHLY, CDR2 FYNNEI. DNA for the CDR3: TGTGCCAGCAGTCTAGGGGAATATAATTCACCCCTCCACTTT. Protein product: CASSLGEYNSPLHF.

The rearrangement links TRBV7-2 to TRBJ1-2; 7 nucleotides agree with TRBD1. J gave up 1 base and V 5 bases, and 7 bases lay outside the gene matches. The CDR3 is 15 residues long. Germline CDR1 and CDR2: SGHTA and FQGNSA. CDR3 amino acids: CASSAAGQYNYGYTF. The CDR3 nucleotides are TGTGCCAGCAGCGCCGCGGGACAGTATAACTATGGCTACACCTTC.

As DNA, the CDR3 is TGTGCCAGCAGCCACCGGGACAGGGAATCCGAGCAGTACTTC. As protein: CASSHRDRESEQYF. The chain links TRBV5-8 to TRBJ2-7, with 9 bases that match TRBD1. The V gene end was trimmed by 4 bases and the J gene end by 6 bases; junction bases not matched to a gene: 8. Germline V gene lookup returns CDR1 SGHTS and CDR2 YDEGEE. CDR3 length equals 14 residues.

V gene TRBV5-1 combines with J gene TRBJ2-1, with D possibly being TRBD1 (5 bases). The CDR3 spans 15 residues. V was shortened by 0 bases and J by 2 bases, with 9 bases between the two germline ends. Germline V lookup: CDR1 SGHRS, CDR2 YFSETQ. The CDR3 DNA reads TGCGCCAGCAGCTTGGAAGGGGCGCCCTACAATGAGCAGTTCTTC. Translation gives CASSLEGAPYNEQFF.

As regards this clone: Different DNA sequences within this sample yield the same CDR3. The chain recombines TRBV19 with TRBJ1-5; D possibly corresponds to TRBD1 (6 bases). CDR3 length: 13 residues. Germline lookup yields CDR1 LNHDA and CDR2 SQIVND (reference sequence). V lost 4 bases, J lost 4 bases, and 8 bases lay in between. The CDR3 sequence: CASSNQGNQPQHF. CDR3 coding DNA: TGTGCCAGTAGTAACCAGGGGAATCAGCCCCAGCATTTT.

The table lists this clone with a count of one. V is TRBV7-2 and J is TRBJ1-2; D unclear. The CDR3 runs 16 residues. V was clipped by 1 base and J by 2 bases, with 14 bases between them. The germline V gene has CDR1 SGHTA and CDR2 FQGNSA. CDR3 nucleotide sequence: TGTGCCAGCAGCTTAGGCCCGGGATCTCGAAACTATGGCTACACCTTC. Amino acids: CASSLGPGSRNYGYTF.

V is TRBV6-5 and J is TRBJ1-1; 8 positions agree with TRBD1. V dropped 5 bases and J dropped 2; count of bases not matched to a gene: 7. CDR1 is MNHEY, CDR2 SVGAGI, per germline. The CDR3 is 15 residues long. CDR3 loop: CASSKDRVTNTEAFF. DNA for the CDR3: TGTGCCAGCAGTAAGGACAGGGTAACTAACACTGAAGCTTTCTTT.

V usage is TRBV5-5 and J usage is TRBJ1-1; D is uncertain. The V end lost 3 bases, the J end lost 5 bases, and 11 bases lay between the germline ends. The CDR3 has 13 residues. CDR1 SGHKS and CDR2 YYEKEE come from the germline V gene (reference sequence). The CDR3 spells CASSSTGGTEAFF. DNA for the CDR3: TGTGCCAGCAGCTCCACCGGCGGAACTGAAGCTTTCTTT.

The V gene is TRBV5-4, the J gene TRBJ2-1; 14 nucleotides agree with TRBD2. Unmatched junction bases numbered 10, after V lost 4 bases and J lost 7 bases. Per germline, CDR1 SGHNT and CDR2 YYREEE (reference sequence). CDR3 length: 17 residues. This CDR3 is CASSDHGTSGRWNEQFF. For the CDR3, the DNA is TGTGCCAGCAGCGACCACGGGACTAGCGGGAGATGGAATGAGCAGTTCTTC.

The chain couples TRBV29-1 to TRBJ2-3; the D is unclear. Germline CDR1 and CDR2: SQVTM and ANQGSEA. The CDR3 has 14 residues. The V end lost 5 bases, the J end lost 1 base, and 13 bases lay between the germline ends. The CDR3 reads CSVLSFTGTDTQYF. In DNA, the CDR3 is TGCAGCGTTCTGAGTTTCACGGGCACAGATACGCAGTATTTT.

This clone appeared once. V usage is TRBV7-2 and J usage is TRBJ1-4; TRBD1 might be the D (5 bases). This CDR3 has 16 amino acids. Germline CDR1 and CDR2: SGHTA and FQGNSA. The V gene lost 2 bases and the J gene lost 0 bases, with 10 bases spanning the gap. The CDR3 coding sequence is TGTGCCAGCAGCTTATCAGGGCCCGCAACTAATGAAAAACTGTTTTTT. It codes for CASSLSGPATNEKLFF.

A few counts support this clone. The rearrangement joins TRBV19 to TRBJ1-5; tentatively, D is TRBD1 (5 bases). CDR3 length equals 14 residues. Trimming cost V 3 bases and J 7 bases, with 13 bases left between them. Germline-derived CDR1 and CDR2 are LNHDA and SQIVND (reference sequence). Written as DNA, the CDR3 is TGTGCCAGTAGTATCCTACAGGCGGGGCAGCCCCAGCATTTT. Translation: CASSILQAGQPQHF.

The V call is TRBV7-8, the J call TRBJ1-1; possibly TRBD1 for D (6 bases). There are 15 residues in the CDR3. V was pared by 3 bases and J by 4 bases, with 15 bases between. CDR1 and CDR2 (germline): SGHVS, FQNEAQ. The CDR3 spells CASSFGGQGITEAFF. The CDR3 nucleotides read TGTGCCAGCAGCTTCGGGGGGCAAGGAATCACTGAAGCTTTCTTT.

This rearrangement joins TRBV7-8 to TRBJ2-1, with 8 bases that match TRBD2. Germline CDR1 reads SGHVS; CDR2 reads FQNEAQ. V lost 5 bases to trimming and J lost 15 bases; unmatched junction nucleotides: 12. CDR3 length: 13 amino acids. The CDR3 DNA sequence: TGTGCCAGCAGCCGTAGCGGGATCCCCTCTCGGTTCTTC. It encodes CASSRSGIPSRFF.

The chain has TRBV19 and TRBJ1-5, with 7 bases lining up with TRBD1. Germline values: CDR1 LNHDA, CDR2 SQIVND (reference sequence). There are 16 residues in the CDR3. Losses at the gene ends were 8 bases for V and 0 bases for J; bases not matched to a gene: 10. The CDR3 DNA reads TGTGCCAGTGGGGGGACAGTGGCGTATAGCAATCAGCCCCAGCATTTT. Encoded protein: CASGGTVAYSNQPQHF.

The chain links TRBV7-9 to TRBJ1-2; possible D gene TRBD1, 6 bases. The germline CDR1 and CDR2 sequences are SEHNR and FQNEAQ (reference sequence). V lost 3 bases to trimming and J lost 4 bases, with 9 bases between them. This CDR3 has 13 amino acids. This CDR3 is CASSFGGAYGYTF. The DNA for the CDR3 is TGTGCCAGCAGCTTTGGGGGCGCCTATGGCTACACCTTC.

This chain links TRBV28 with TRBJ1-6; D gene uncertain. The CDR3 covers 14 residues. Trimming stripped 3 bases from V and 10 bases from J, with 13 bases between. CDR1 is MDHEN and CDR2 is SYDVKM in the germline V gene. The CDR3 loop is CASSFAVDSSPLHF. The CDR3 DNA is TGTGCCAGCAGTTTTGCAGTCGACTCGTCACCCCTCCACTTT.

This clone appeared once. The rearrangement uses TRBV7-7 and TRBJ2-1; TRBD2 matches 10 bases. The CDR3 covers 15 residues. The germline CDR1 and CDR2 sequences are SSHAT and FNYEAQ (reference sequence). The J segment lost 5 bases and the V segment lost 5 bases, leaving 6 bases of the junction unmatched. The CDR3 DNA follows: TGTGCCAGCAGCCCGATAGCGGGGGGCGACAATGAGCAGTTCTTC. It is translated as CASSPIAGGDNEQFF.

The V and J genes are TRBV29-1 and TRBJ1-3; 8 bases agree with TRBD1. Germline V gene data show CDR1 as SQVTM and CDR2 as ANQGSEA. Trimming cost V 0 bases and J 4 bases; bases outside gene matches: 5. This CDR3 has 15 amino acids. CDR3 region: CSVEDARGPGNTIYF. The CDR3, as DNA: TGCAGCGTTGAAGACGCCAGGGGGCCCGGAAACACCATATATTTT.

The chain links TRBV30 to TRBJ2-7, with 15 bases lining up with TRBD2. Unmatched junction bases numbered 8, after V lost 2 bases and J lost 6 bases. This CDR3 comprises 16 residues. Germline V gives CDR1 GTSNPN, CDR2 SVGIG (reference sequence). The chain's CDR3 is CAWSTRTSGRAAEQYF. CDR3 sequence (DNA): TGTGCCTGGAGTACCCGGACTAGCGGGAGGGCGGCCGAGCAGTACTTC. The complete variable domain, with remaining parts taken from reference TRBV30 and TRBJ2-7, reads SQTIHQWPATLVQPVGSPLSLECTVEGTSNPNLYWYRQAAGRGLQLLFYSVGIGQISSEVPQNLSASRPQDRQFILSSKKLLLSDSGFYLCAWSTRTSGRAAEQYFGPGTRLTVT.

The sample holds a few counts of this clone. This chain joins TRBV27 and TRBJ1-5; TRBD1 aligns across 11 bases. Trimming took 5 bases from V and 6 from J; bases not matched to a gene: 3. Germline V CDR1 and CDR2: MNHEY, SMNVEV (reference sequence). This CDR3 is 14 amino acids long. This CDR3 reads CASSRTGGLQPQHF. CDR3 sequence (DNA): TGTGCCAGCAGTCGGACAGGGGGCCTTCAGCCCCAGCATTTT.

This clone came up once. The chain links TRBV6-2 or TRBV6-3 to TRBJ1-2; no reliable D call. V lost 5 bases, J lost 1 base, and 8 bases lay in between. Germline CDR1 is MNHEY and CDR2 is SVGEGT. This CDR3 has 13 amino acids. CDR3 region: CASSAHFNYGYTF. In DNA form, the CDR3 reads TGTGCCAGCAGTGCTCACTTTAACTATGGCTACACCTTC.

This clone was observed once. V gene TRBV7-2 combines with J gene TRBJ2-3; 8 positions agree with TRBD2. The CDR3 consists of 16 residues. Germline CDR1 and CDR2: SGHTA and FQGNSA. V lost 1 base to trimming and J lost 1 base; unmatched junction nucleotides: 4. The CDR3 DNA is TGTGCCAGCAGCTTAGGGATTAGCGGGGGCACAGATACGCAGTATTTT. Translation: CASSLGISGGTDTQYF.

This sequence joins TRBV30 and TRBJ1-2; 10 nucleotides agree with TRBD1. Losses at the gene ends were 3 bases for V and 6 bases for J; bases not matched to a gene: 10. The CDR3 sequence is 15 residues long. Germline loops: CDR1 GTSNPN, CDR2 SVGIG (reference sequence). The CDR3 protein is CAWSKEPGTGDGYTF. Written as DNA, the CDR3 is TGTGCCTGGAGCAAAGAACCCGGGACAGGGGATGGCTACACCTTC. Complete variable domain (other parts from reference TRBV30 and TRBJ1-2): SQTIHQWPATLVQPVGSPLSLECTVEGTSNPNLYWYRQAAGRGLQLLFYSVGIGQISSEVPQNLSASRPQDRQFILSSKKLLLSDSGFYLCAWSKEPGTGDGYTFGSGTRLTVV.